This is a list of T cell receptor beta chains from one sample in a study of shared clonotypes between healthy human individuals. Some clones are missing from TCRdb's copy, which holds only in-frame ones; the method was immunoSEQ multiplex PCR. Of approximately 640,000 clones in the sample, 90% were seen once. Sequenced material: memory CD8+ T cells from PBMCs. The source is a man younger than 30 in good health. Some clones in this sample may be carry-over from other donors' samples. The CDR3 runs from the conserved cysteine through the conserved F or W. D genes are given only for firm matches. Size is stated for part of the rows, as once, few or many counts, or as a class when the clone is expanded.

clone size,V gene,J gene,D gene,CDR3 protein,CDR3 DNA
few,TRBV28,TRBJ1-1,TRBD1,CACHPRDRGPGTEAFF,TGTGCCTGCCACCCTCGGGACAGGGGGCCGGGCACTGAAGCTTTCTTT
NA,TRBV28,TRBJ1-2,NA,CASRVSSAREGYTF,TGTGCCAGCAGAGTTAGTTCGGCACGGGAGGGCTACACCTTC
NA,TRBV15,TRBJ1-1,TRBD1,CATSSPTGEGTEAFF,TGTGCCACCAGCAGCCCCACAGGGGAAGGGACTGAAGCTTTCTTT
NA,TRBV7-6,TRBJ2-1,TRBD2,CASSPNGLAEDNEQFF,TGTGCCAGCAGCCCAAACGGACTAGCGGAGGACAATGAGCAGTTCTTC
NA,TRBV5-5,TRBJ1-4,TRBD1,CASSPDRVGYFNEKLFF,TGTGCCAGCAGCCCGGACAGGGTCGGGTATTTTAATGAAAAACTGTTTTTT
NA,TRBV6-1,TRBJ1-3,NA,CASSTTESSGNTIYF,TGTGCCAGCAGCACGACGGAGAGCTCTGGAAACACCATATATTTT
NA,TRBV7-9,TRBJ1-1,NA,CASSLGGRDEAFF,TGTGCCAGCAGCTTGGGAGGACGGGATGAAGCTTTCTTT
NA,TRBV7-9,TRBJ2-7,NA,CASSWSEGNYEQYF,TGTGCCAGCAGCTGGAGTGAAGGAAACTACGAGCAGTACTTC
NA,TRBV30,TRBJ2-6,NA,CAWSPGSGANVLTF,TGTGCCTGGAGTCCGGGCTCTGGGGCCAACGTCCTGACTTTC
NA,TRBV28,TRBJ1-6,NA,CASSSPYTPSPLHF,TGTGCCAGCAGTTCGCCTTACACCCCTTCCCCCCTCCACTTT
once,TRBV10-2,TRBJ2-4,TRBD2,CASSRTSVSSALAKNIQYF,TGCGCCAGCAGTAGGACTAGCGTCTCCAGTGCCTTAGCCAAAAACATTCAGTACTTC
NA,TRBV7-9,TRBJ1-5,TRBD1,CASSPDRGARNQPQHF,TGTGCCAGCAGCCCTGACAGGGGGGCACGCAATCAGCCCCAGCATTTT
NA,TRBV19,TRBJ2-1,NA,CASSIVGAGEQFF,TGTGCCAGTAGTATAGTCGGGGCGGGCGAGCAGTTCTTC
NA,TRBV4-2,TRBJ2-7,NA,CASSSRRGDYEQYF,TGTGCCAGCAGCTCCCGGAGGGGCGACTACGAGCAGTACTTC
NA,TRBV5-4,TRBJ1-6,TRBD1,CASSLGDRESSPLHF,TGTGCCAGCAGCTTGGGAGACAGGGAAAGTTCACCCCTCCACTTT
NA,TRBV27,TRBJ1-1,NA,CASGNREMNTEAFF,TGTGCCAGCGGAAACAGGGAAATGAACACTGAAGCTTTCTTT
NA,TRBV29-1,TRBJ2-1,NA,CSVDLGFF,TGCAGCGTAGATCTAGGGTTCTTC
NA,TRBV7-6,TRBJ2-2,NA,CASSYFYTGELFF,TGTGCCAGCAGTTACTTCTACACCGGGGAGCTGTTTTTT
NA,TRBV9,TRBJ2-1,NA,CASSEGRLGREQFF,TGTGCCAGCAGCGAGGGGCGTTTGGGGAGAGAGCAGTTCTTC
NA,TRBV7-3,TRBJ2-1,NA,CASSSVRDGHNEQFF,TGTGCCAGCAGCTCCGTCCGGGACGGGCACAATGAGCAGTTCTTC
NA,TRBV10-3,TRBJ1-2,TRBD1,CAISQQGAGYGYTF,TGTGCCATCAGCCAACAGGGGGCCGGCTATGGCTACACCTTC
NA,TRBV27,TRBJ2-7,NA,CASSLSWSGDEQYF,TGTGCCAGCAGTTTATCGTGGTCGGGGGATGAGCAGTACTTC
NA,TRBV10-3,TRBJ1-3,NA,CAISPGGGLGAGNTIYF,TGTGCCATCAGTCCCGGCGGGGGACTGGGTGCCGGAAACACCATATATTTT
NA,TRBV27,TRBJ1-1,NA,CASSYFQGNTEAFF,TGTGCCAGCAGTTACTTCCAGGGTAACACTGAAGCTTTCTTT
NA,TRBV28,TRBJ2-3,TRBD1,CASSPTGTGGGYTQYF,TGTGCCAGCAGTCCGACCGGGACAGGGGGAGGGTATACGCAGTATTTT
NA,TRBV28,TRBJ2-7,NA,CASSLVAGFGAEQYF,TGTGCCAGCAGTTTAGTGGCAGGGTTTGGGGCCGAGCAGTACTTC
once,TRBV27,TRBJ2-1,TRBD2,CASSPSLGSGRSGNEQFF,TGTGCCAGCAGTCCCTCCCTGGGGAGCGGGAGGTCCGGGAATGAGCAGTTCTTC
NA,TRBV6-5,TRBJ1-2,TRBD1,CASSYSPGGPYGYTF,TGTGCCAGCAGTTACTCGCCAGGGGGCCCCTATGGCTACACCTTC
NA,TRBV7-9,TRBJ2-7,NA,CASSFSGAWDEQYF,TGTGCCAGCAGCTTCTCCGGGGCCTGGGACGAGCAGTACTTC
NA,TRBV28,TRBJ2-7,NA,CASSLGAYEQYF,TGTGCCAGCAGTTTGGGGGCCTACGAGCAGTACTTC
NA,TRBV7-9,TRBJ2-7,TRBD2,CASSLGPGLADYSYEQYF,TGTGCCAGCAGCTTAGGACCTGGGCTAGCGGACTACTCCTACGAGCAGTACTTC
NA,TRBV28,TRBJ1-5,NA,CASSPLGGDNQPQHF,TGTGCCAGCAGTCCCCTAGGAGGGGATAATCAGCCCCAGCATTTT
NA,TRBV30,TRBJ2-5,NA,CAWSVPPRDSMYQETQYF,TGTGCCTGGAGTGTCCCTCCTCGGGACTCCATGTACCAAGAGACCCAGTACTTC
NA,TRBV4-1,TRBJ2-7,TRBD1,CASSPKGAGAEQYF,TGCGCCAGCAGCCCTAAGGGGGCAGGGGCCGAGCAGTACTTC
NA,TRBV27,TRBJ1-2,NA,CASTPSGGKPTNYGYTF,TGTGCCAGCACCCCCAGCGGGGGGAAACCTACTAACTATGGCTACACCTTC
NA,TRBV9,TRBJ2-5,TRBD1,CASSVEEGDRGPQQETQYF,TGTGCCAGCAGCGTAGAGGAAGGAGACAGGGGACCCCAACAAGAGACCCAGTACTTC
NA,TRBV4-1,TRBJ2-7,NA,CASSQDRGQISYEQYF,TGCGCCAGCAGCCAAGATCGCGGACAGATCTCCTACGAGCAGTACTTC
few,TRBV2,TRBJ2-3,TRBD2,CASSQAPSGSLTDTQYF,TGTGCCAGCAGCCAAGCCCCTAGCGGGAGTCTCACAGATACGCAGTATTTT
NA,TRBV29-1,TRBJ2-7,NA,CSVEVGENYEQYF,TGCAGCGTTGAGGTAGGGGAGAACTACGAGCAGTACTTC
NA,TRBV4-3,TRBJ2-1,NA,CASSQDSRGNEQFF,TGCGCCAGCAGCCAAGACTCCCGCGGGAATGAGCAGTTCTTC
NA,TRBV9,TRBJ2-7,NA,CASSRTGALSYEQYF,TGTGCCAGCAGCCGTACGGGAGCTCTCTCCTACGAGCAGTACTTC
NA,TRBV27,TRBJ1-5,NA,CAIYPGAQPQHF,TGTGCCATCTACCCAGGGGCTCAGCCCCAGCATTTT
NA,TRBV4-1,TRBJ2-2,NA,CASSPRWGAGELFF,TGCGCCAGCAGCCCAAGATGGGGTGCCGGGGAGCTGTTTTTT
NA,TRBV5-1,TRBJ2-1,TRBD2,CASSLGREPRISYNEQFF,TGCGCCAGCAGCTTGGGGCGGGAGCCCCGCATCTCCTACAATGAGCAGTTCTTC
NA,TRBV6-5,TRBJ1-6,NA,CASSQGVGPLHF,TGTGCCAGCAGTCAGGGAGTTGGACCCCTCCACTTT